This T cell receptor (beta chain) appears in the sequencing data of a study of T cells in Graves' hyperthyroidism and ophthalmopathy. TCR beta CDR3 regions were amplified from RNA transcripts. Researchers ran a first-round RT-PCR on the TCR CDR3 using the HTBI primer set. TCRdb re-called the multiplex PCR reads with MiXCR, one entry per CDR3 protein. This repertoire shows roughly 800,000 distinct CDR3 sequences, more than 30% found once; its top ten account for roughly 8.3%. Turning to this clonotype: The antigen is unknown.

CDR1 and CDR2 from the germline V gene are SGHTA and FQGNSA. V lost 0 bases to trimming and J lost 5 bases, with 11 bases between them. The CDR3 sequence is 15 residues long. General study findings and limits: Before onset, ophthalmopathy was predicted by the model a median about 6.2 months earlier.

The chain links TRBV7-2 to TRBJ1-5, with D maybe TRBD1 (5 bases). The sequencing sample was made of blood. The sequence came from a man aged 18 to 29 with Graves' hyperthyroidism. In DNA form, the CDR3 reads TGTGCCAGCAGCTTAGCGGTAGGGGTGCATCAGCCCCAGCATTTT. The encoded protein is CASSLAVGVHQPQHF.